Described below is a single TCR beta chain sequence and its context. Its target is unknown. The entry originates in a study of T cells after yellow fever vaccination. Across the study: Any fraction with a low cell number was prepared using SMART-Seq v4 Ultra Low Input. Study conclusions and caveats: Reappearance after the booster was seen for most primary-vaccination clones, at 96% CD4 and 85% to 90% CD8. The secondary response was weaker but peaked faster, day 5 versus 15.

It was through 5'RACE template switching that TCR cDNA was made, with a universal primer site and UMIs added. Each CDR3 protein is one row after TCRdb ran MiXCR on the 5' RACE reads. The table includes under 150,000 distinct CDR3 sequences, roughly 8.2% detected once. The CDR3 is made up of 13 amino acids. Trimming took off 5 bases at V and 3 bases at J, with 10 bases between the two ends. Germline CDR1 and CDR2: KGHSH and LQKENI. The sample here was CD4+ T cells sorted from PBMCs, taken 5 days after the yellow fever booster vaccination. The V and J genes are TRBV18 and TRBJ1-2, with D perhaps matching TRBD1 (6 bases). The sequence derives from a man aged 30 to 39 who received the YFV17D yellow fever vaccine. The chain's CDR3 is CASSTGMDYGYTF. DNA for the CDR3: TGTGCCAGCTCAACAGGGATGGACTATGGCTACACCTTC.